This TCR beta chain was observed in a study of blood T cells in healthy people across ages. CDR1 and CDR2 from the germline V gene are SQVTM and ANQGSEA. CDR3 length equals 13 residues. Study results and caveats: Using unsorted PBMCs precluded a conclusive naive versus antigen-experienced comparison.

The table lists this clonotype with a few counts. Its antigen is unknown. Using a J-beta primer mix together with a sample-barcoded 5' primer, a second PCR was run for roughly 7 to 12 cycles. Carrying 12 random nucleotides, a template-switch adaptor labeled each individual cDNA molecule. TCRdb called the 5' RACE reads again in MiXCR, with one record for every CDR3 protein. The top ten hold around 10% of the sample, which has approximately 580,000 distinct CDR3 sequences, around 24% seen once. These data were also reused for a study on T cells of mothers and their children.

The V gene is TRBV29-1, the J gene TRBJ2-5; 8 bases match TRBD2. The J call could be wrong; TRBJ2-7 is a better fit for the DNA end. Source material: blood. The TCR originated in a boy younger than 18 in good health. The CDR3, as DNA: TGCAGCGTTGAAAGCGGGAGCTCCTACGAGCAGTACTTC. Amino acid sequence: CSVESGSSYEQYF.